Here is one TCR beta chain with its context. The antigen remains unidentified. The sample belongs to a study of blood T cell dynamics during melanoma immunotherapy. Study-wide results and caveats: Immune-effector CD8+ cells best matched cell-free DNA CDR3 sequences and were most clonal.

As for time point: week 3, after first cycle of checkpoint inhibitor. The assay was immunoSEQ multiplex PCR, and TCRdb's table has in-frame clones only and misses some. The sample lists more than 10,000 clones; approximately 90% were seen once. CDR1 is MDHEN and CDR2 is SYDVKM in the germline V gene. Trimming stripped 2 bases from V and 2 bases from J, with 13 bases between. The CDR3 has 15 residues. The rearrangement uses TRBV28 and TRBJ2-7; either TRBD1 or TRBD2 may fit D (5 bases each). This TCR came from a human donor with melanoma. Sequenced here: effector memory CD8+ T cells from blood, sampled from a patient treated with checkpoint blockade. The CDR3 reads CASSLGTTGTYEQYF. The DNA for the CDR3 is TGTGCCAGCAGTTTAGGGACGACTGGGACCTACGAGCAGTACTTC.